The next 22 T cell receptor beta chains were all read from a single sample in a study of T-cell reconstitution after alpha-beta-depleted transplantation in children. As it was prepared, the TCRbeta library received unique molecular identifiers. MiXCR, run by TCRdb on the PCR reads, gives a single entry per CDR3 protein. The top ten clones hold just under 45% of a sample with approximately 220,000 distinct CDR3 sequences, approximately 15% of them seen once. Sequenced material: PBMCs, mostly from graft donor cells, taken 360 days after TCRalphabeta/CD19-depleted stem cell transplant. Receptor source: a male patient between 2 and 10 years old who had a stem cell transplant for acute lymphoblastic leukemia, so the T cells may come from the graft donor.

The genes are TRBV29-1 and TRBJ2-7; D might be TRBD1 (5 bases). CDR3 size: 13 residues. From germline, CDR1 is SQVTM and CDR2 ANQGSEA. Trimming pared 2 bases from V and 5 bases from J, leaving 13 bases between. For the CDR3, the DNA is TGCAGCGTTGAACCTACAGGCAAGCACGAGCAGTACTTC. Residues: CSVEPTGKHEQYF.

Only a few counts were recorded for this clonotype. This chain links TRBV19 with TRBJ1-3, with D unclear. Trimming removed 7 bases at V and 1 base at J, with 8 bases between. From germline, CDR1 is LNHDA and CDR2 SQIVND (reference sequence). This CDR3 has 13 residues. The CDR3 sequence: CASKENSGNTIYF. CDR3 nucleotides: TGTGCCAGTAAGGAGAATTCTGGAAACACCATATATTTT.

The table lists this clonotype with a few counts. The chain links TRBV6-2 or TRBV6-3 to TRBJ1-5; D remains unclear. This CDR3 region has 15 residues. V was trimmed by 4 bases and J by 0 bases, leaving 10 bases between them. Per the germline V gene, CDR1 is MNHEY and CDR2 is SVGEGT. Here the CDR3 reads CASSSPGTSNQPQHF. In nucleotides, the CDR3 is TGTGCCAGCAGTTCTCCGGGTACTAGCAATCAGCCCCAGCATTTT.

The chain uses TRBV10-3 and TRBJ2-7, with a weak D call TRBD2 (5 bases). The V end was cut by 3 bases, the J end by 2 bases, with 17 bases between. This CDR3 has 16 amino acids. Germline-derived CDR1 and CDR2 are ENHRY and SYGVKD. The CDR3 DNA sequence: TGTGCCATCAGTGATTTAGGCGGGCACACTCCCTACGAGCAGTACTTC. It specifies CAISDLGGHTPYEQYF.

This rearrangement joins TRBV29-1 to TRBJ2-7, with 7 positions matching TRBD2. Germline CDR1 is SQVTM and CDR2 is ANQGSEA. V shed 4 bases, J shed 5 bases, and the junction held 5 bases outside the gene matches. CDR3 length: 12 amino acids. CDR3 amino acids: CSVGGGWDEQYF. DNA for the CDR3: TGCAGCGTTGGGGGGGGATGGGACGAGCAGTACTTC.

The chain recombines TRBV12-3 or TRBV12-4 with TRBJ2-1; 9 nucleotides line up with TRBD2. The J segment lost 8 bases and the V segment lost 5 bases, leaving 13 bases of the junction unmatched. The CDR3 is made up of 16 amino acids. CDR3 sequence: CASSTSGTSIRDEQFF. The CDR3 DNA follows: TGTGCCAGCAGTACGTCCGGGACTAGCATAAGGGATGAGCAGTTCTTC.

The gene calls are TRBV6-2 or TRBV6-3 and TRBJ2-5, with D possibly called TRBD1 or TRBD2 (6 bases each). CDR3 length: 14 amino acids. Germline V gives CDR1 MNHEY, CDR2 SVGEGT. V lost 6 bases to trimming and J lost 7 bases, with 18 bases between them. CDR3 residues: CASRPLGGQGTQYF. The CDR3, as DNA: TGTGCCAGCAGACCTCTGGGGGGCCAGGGGACCCAGTACTTC.

The genes are TRBV7-6 and TRBJ1-5; no reliable D call. Germline V gene lookup returns CDR1 SGHVS and CDR2 FNYEAQ. V was trimmed by 5 bases and J by 1 base, leaving 12 bases between them. The CDR3 length is 15 residues. This CDR3 reads CASSATINSNQPQHF. In DNA, the CDR3 is TGTGCCAGCAGCGCAACCATTAACAGCAATCAGCCCCAGCATTTT.

V is TRBV27 and J is TRBJ1-1; D gene ambiguous. V dropped 2 bases and J dropped 2 bases, with 6 bases sitting between them. The CDR3 is 13 amino acids. Germline values: CDR1 MNHEY, CDR2 SMNVEV (reference sequence). The CDR3 DNA is TGTGCCAGCAGTTTAAAACAAAACACTGAAGCTTTCTTT. Translating it yields CASSLKQNTEAFF.

The chain has TRBV29-1 and TRBJ1-1; 10 positions agree with TRBD1. The CDR3 has 11 amino acids. Germline lookup yields CDR1 SQVTM and CDR2 ANQGSEA. Trimming at V came to 6 bases and at J to 8 bases, leaving 3 bases not matched to a gene. CDR3 sequence (DNA): TGCAGCGTAGACAGGGGGCAGGAAGCTTTCTTT. Its translation is CSVDRGQEAFF.

The V gene is TRBV7-2, the J gene TRBJ2-5; 9 bases match TRBD1. V dropped 4 bases and J dropped 3; count of bases not matched to a gene: 3. Germline assignment: CDR1 SGHTA and CDR2 FQGNSA. This CDR3 contains 14 residues. The CDR3 loop reads CASSSDRGKETQYF. CDR3 nucleotide sequence: TGTGCCAGCAGCTCGGACAGGGGCAAAGAGACCCAGTACTTC.

The chain uses TRBV15 and TRBJ2-3; no clear D gene. This CDR3 has 16 residues. V was trimmed by 3 bases and J by 3 bases, leaving 16 bases between them. CDR1 and CDR2 (germline): LNHNV, YYDKDF (reference sequence). The chain's CDR3 is CATSRSDWKSTDTQYF. CDR3 DNA sequence: TGTGCCACCAGCAGGAGTGACTGGAAGAGTACAGATACGCAGTATTTT.

The chain joins TRBV9 to TRBJ2-1; perhaps TRBD2 as D (7 bases). From germline, CDR1 is SGDLS and CDR2 YYNGEE. Trimming took 4 bases from V and 5 from J, leaving 31 bases between them. The CDR3 length is 20 residues. CDR3 protein: CASSTRPPGRRGPYNNEQFF. The DNA for the CDR3 is TGTGCCAGCAGCACCCGGCCTCCGGGACGGCGGGGGCCCTACAACAATGAGCAGTTCTTC. Combining the CDR3 with reference TRBV9 and TRBJ2-1 gives the whole variable domain DSGVTQTPKHLITATGQRVTLRCSPRSGDLSVYWYQQSLDQGLQFLIQYYNGEERAKGNILERFSAQQFPDLHSELNLSSLELGDSALYFCASSTRPPGRRGPYNNEQFFGPGTRLTVL.

This clonotype has only a few counts. This chain links TRBV25-1 with TRBJ2-2, with D maybe TRBD1 (6 bases). Germline-derived CDR1 and CDR2 are MGHDK and SYGVNS. V was pared by 3 bases and J by 1 base, with 12 bases between. The CDR3 length is 16 residues. The CDR3 nucleotides are TGTGCCAGCAGTGACCCTAGGGGGATGAACACCGGGGAGCTGTTTTTT. Translation: CASSDPRGMNTGELFF.

The V gene is TRBV27, the J gene TRBJ2-5, with D perhaps TRBD1 (5 bases). CDR3 length equals 13 residues. V was pared by 5 bases and J by 4 bases, with 11 bases between. Germline assignment: CDR1 MNHEY and CDR2 SMNVEV (reference sequence). CDR3 residues: CASSTTVRETQYF. The CDR3 DNA sequence: TGTGCCAGCAGTACGACAGTGCGAGAGACCCAGTACTTC.

This clonotype was counted at least ten times. V is TRBV25-1 and J is TRBJ2-1, with no clear D. V lost 5 bases, J lost 2 bases, and 16 bases lay in between. The V gene's germline CDR1 is MGHDK and CDR2 SYGVNS. This CDR3 has 16 residues. CDR3 sequence (DNA): TGTGCCAGCAGTAATTGGGCGGCCTCAACCTACAATGAGCAGTTCTTC. It encodes CASSNWAASTYNEQFF.

The chain has TRBV6-2 or TRBV6-3 and TRBJ2-4; D not certain. The V end was cut by 2 bases, the J end by 1 base, with 12 bases between. Germline CDR1 MNHEY, CDR2 SVGEGT. The CDR3 is made up of 16 amino acids. The CDR3 coding sequence is TGTGCCAGCAGTTACGCCGGGTATCAGGCCAAAAACATTCAGTACTTC. Translation: CASSYAGYQAKNIQYF.

V gene TRBV21-1 combines with J gene TRBJ1-5; TRBD1, the table's D call, lacks a check against the DNA. TRBV21-1 counts as a pseudogene. This CDR3 has 17 amino acids. CDR3 sequence: CASSIPPGQPLHQPQHF. For the CDR3, the DNA is TGTGCCAGCAGCATACCCCCGGGACAGCCCTTGCATCAGCCCCAGCATTTT.

This clonotype was observed a few times. J is TRBJ1-4 and V is TRBV5-6; D not certain. V lost 0 bases to trimming and J lost 3 bases, with 6 bases between them. The CDR3 has 14 amino acids. In germline, CDR1 is SGHDT, CDR2 YYEEEE. The CDR3 bases are TGTGCCAGCAGCTTGGCCGGGCCTAATGAAAAACTGTTTTTT. It yields the protein CASSLAGPNEKLFF.

This chain joins TRBV5-1 and TRBJ1-1; weak D call: TRBD1 (6 bases). This CDR3 comprises 15 residues. V lost 6 bases and J lost 1, with 16 bases in between. CDR1 is SGHRS, CDR2 YFSETQ, per germline. As DNA, the CDR3 is TGCGCCAGCACCGAGGACAGTTGGGGGAACACTGAAGCTTTCTTT. It encodes CASTEDSWGNTEAFF.

This clonotype was seen many times. The chain carries TRBV5-6 and TRBJ2-5, with D possibly matching TRBD2 (6 bases). Germline values: CDR1 SGHDT, CDR2 YYEEEE. V shed 0 bases and J shed 4 bases, with 16 bases lying between them. CDR3 length: 16 amino acids. CDR3 sequence: CASSLGSWGVRETQYF. The DNA of the CDR3 is TGTGCCAGCAGCTTGGGGAGCTGGGGGGTACGAGAGACCCAGTACTTC.

The gene calls are TRBV6-2 or TRBV6-3 and TRBJ2-1, with D perhaps TRBD2 (6 bases). The CDR3 length is 15 residues. V lost 5 bases and J 1 base, leaving 12 bases between the germline ends. Germline loops: CDR1 MNHEY, CDR2 SVGEGT. The CDR3 DNA reads TGTGCCAGCAGTGCGAGACTAGGGTCCTACAATGAGCAGTTCTTC. This sequence encodes CASSARLGSYNEQFF.